This T cell receptor beta chain was captured by sequencing in a study of CD8 T cells in ankylosing spondylitis. Findings and limits, study-wide: A CD8+ phenotype characterized the disease-linked clones, which were relatively rare in peripheral blood. A TCR beta motif of eight or nine highly homologous variants seemed to mark ankylosing spondylitis blood.

Concerning this clonotype itself: The antigen is unknown.

It was by quantitative 5'-RACE with molecular barcodes that TCR beta libraries were made. Each CDR3 protein is one row after TCRdb ran MiXCR on the 5' RACE reads. The data show 150,000 to 250,000 distinct CDR3 sequences, 9.5% to 15% seen once. V shed 4 bases, J shed 5 bases, and the junction held 6 bases outside the gene matches. This CDR3 is built from 15 residues. The germline CDR1 and CDR2 sequences are LGHDT and YNNKEL (reference sequence). The receptor was isolated from a male donor with ankylosing spondylitis or in good health (not recorded which). This sequence joins TRBV3-1 and TRBJ2-2; 8 nucleotides align to TRBD1. The sample was blood, either unsorted or a sorted T cell fraction (not recorded which). This chain's CDR3 is CASSPRGPGTGELFF. CDR3 coding DNA: TGTGCCAGCAGCCCCAGGGGGCCCGGGACCGGGGAGCTGTTTTTT. Supplemented by reference TRBV3-1 and TRBJ2-2, the full variable domain reads DTAVSQTPKYLVTQMGNDKSIKCEQNLGHDTMYWYKQDSKKFLKIMFSYNNKELIINETVPNRFSPKSPDKAHLNLHINSLELGDSAVYFCASSPRGPGTGELFFGEGSRLTVL.